This TCR beta chain was observed in a study of CD8 T cells in ankylosing spondylitis. Quantitative 5'-RACE was performed with molecular barcodes, and it yielded the TCR beta libraries. TCRdb itself ran the 5' RACE reads through MiXCR, one entry per CDR3 protein. Of a few hundred thousand distinct CDR3 sequences listed, approximately 20% were seen once; the top ten hold 7.5% to 9%. About this clonotype: Its antigen remains unidentified.

Trimming removed 1 base from V and 2 bases from J, with 9 bases in between. This CDR3 region has 14 residues. Germline lookup yields CDR1 SGHTA and CDR2 FQGNSA. Study findings and constraints: It was reported that disease-linked clones were significantly enriched in matched ankylosing spondylitis synovial fluid. Some motif variants had been reported before (in reactive arthritis synovial fluid and blood). For ankylosing spondylitis blood, a TCR beta motif of seven to nine highly homologous variants appeared characteristic.

V usage is TRBV7-2 and J usage is TRBJ2-7; unclear D gene. The specimen was blood, either unsorted or a sorted T cell fraction (not recorded which). The receptor comes from a male donor with ankylosing spondylitis or in good health (not recorded which). CDR3 loop: CASSLVATPYEQYV. In DNA, the CDR3 is TGTGCCAGCAGCTTAGTTGCCACACCCTACGAGCAGTACGTC.